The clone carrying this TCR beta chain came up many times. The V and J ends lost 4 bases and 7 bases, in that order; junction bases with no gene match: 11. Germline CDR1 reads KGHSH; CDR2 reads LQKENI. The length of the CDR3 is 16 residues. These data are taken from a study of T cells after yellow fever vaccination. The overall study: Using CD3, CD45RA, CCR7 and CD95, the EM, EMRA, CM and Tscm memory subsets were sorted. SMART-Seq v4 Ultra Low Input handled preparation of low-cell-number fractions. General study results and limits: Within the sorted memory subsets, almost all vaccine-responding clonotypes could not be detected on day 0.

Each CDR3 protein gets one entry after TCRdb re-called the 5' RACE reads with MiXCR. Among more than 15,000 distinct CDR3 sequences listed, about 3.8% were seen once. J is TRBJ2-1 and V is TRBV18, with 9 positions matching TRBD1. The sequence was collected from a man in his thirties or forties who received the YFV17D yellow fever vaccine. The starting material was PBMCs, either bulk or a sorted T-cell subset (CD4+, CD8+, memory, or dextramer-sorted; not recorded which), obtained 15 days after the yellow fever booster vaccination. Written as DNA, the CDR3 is TGTGCCAGCTCACTGGCGGTGGGGACAGGGATAAATGAGCAGTTCTTC. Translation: CASSLAVGTGINEQFF. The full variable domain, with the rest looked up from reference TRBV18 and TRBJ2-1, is NAGVMQNPRHLVRRRGQEARLRCSPMKGHSHVYWYRQLPEEGLKFMVYLQKENIIDESGMPKERFSAEFPKEGPSILRIQQVVRGDSAAYFCASSLAVGTGINEQFFGPGTRLTVL.